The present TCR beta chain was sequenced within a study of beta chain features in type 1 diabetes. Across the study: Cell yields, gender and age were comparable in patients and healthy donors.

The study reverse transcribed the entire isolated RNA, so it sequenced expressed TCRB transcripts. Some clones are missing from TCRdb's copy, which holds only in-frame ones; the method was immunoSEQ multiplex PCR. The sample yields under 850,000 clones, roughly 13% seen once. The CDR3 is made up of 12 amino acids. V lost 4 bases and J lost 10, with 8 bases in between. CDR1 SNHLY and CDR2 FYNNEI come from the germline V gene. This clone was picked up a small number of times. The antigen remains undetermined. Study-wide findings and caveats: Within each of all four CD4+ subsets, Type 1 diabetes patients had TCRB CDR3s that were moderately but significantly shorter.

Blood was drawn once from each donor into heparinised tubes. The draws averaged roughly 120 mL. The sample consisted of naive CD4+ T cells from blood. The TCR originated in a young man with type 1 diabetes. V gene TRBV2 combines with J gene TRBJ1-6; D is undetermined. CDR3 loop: CASSGEYSPLHF. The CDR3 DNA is TGTGCCAGCAGTGGAGAGTACTCACCCCTCCACTTT.